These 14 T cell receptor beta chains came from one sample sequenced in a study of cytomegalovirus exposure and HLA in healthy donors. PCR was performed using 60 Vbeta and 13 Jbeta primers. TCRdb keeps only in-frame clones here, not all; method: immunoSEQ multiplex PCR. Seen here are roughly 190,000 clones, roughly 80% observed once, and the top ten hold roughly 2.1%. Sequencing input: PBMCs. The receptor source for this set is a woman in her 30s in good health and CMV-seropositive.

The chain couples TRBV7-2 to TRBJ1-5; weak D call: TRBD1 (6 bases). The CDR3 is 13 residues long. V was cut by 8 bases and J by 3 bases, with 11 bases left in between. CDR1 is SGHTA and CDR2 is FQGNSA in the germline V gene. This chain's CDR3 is CASGRGYNQPQHF. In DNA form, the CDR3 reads TGTGCCAGCGGCAGGGGTTACAATCAGCCCCAGCATTTT.

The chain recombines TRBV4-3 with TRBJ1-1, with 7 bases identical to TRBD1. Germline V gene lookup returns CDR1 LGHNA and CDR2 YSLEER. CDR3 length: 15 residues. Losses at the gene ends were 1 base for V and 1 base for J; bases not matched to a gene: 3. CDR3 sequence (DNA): TGCGCCAGCAGCCAAGGACAGGGCACGAACACTGAAGCTTTCTTT. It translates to CASSQGQGTNTEAFF.

CDR3 loop: CASSLVGQGAGETQYF. The CDR3 nucleotides read TGCGCCAGCAGCTTGGTGGGACAGGGGGCTGGAGAGACCCAGTACTTC. This chain uses TRBV5-1 with TRBJ2-5, with 12 positions matching TRBD1. Germline loops: CDR1 SGHRS, CDR2 YFSETQ. J was trimmed by 4 bases and V by 0 bases; bases with no gene match: 4. The CDR3 totals 16 residues.

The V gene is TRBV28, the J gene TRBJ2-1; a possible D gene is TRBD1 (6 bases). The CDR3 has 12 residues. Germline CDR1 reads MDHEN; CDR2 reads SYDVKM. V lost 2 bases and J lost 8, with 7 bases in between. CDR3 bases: TGTGCCAGCAGTTTAACAGGGCATGAGCAGTTCTTC. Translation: CASSLTGHEQFF.

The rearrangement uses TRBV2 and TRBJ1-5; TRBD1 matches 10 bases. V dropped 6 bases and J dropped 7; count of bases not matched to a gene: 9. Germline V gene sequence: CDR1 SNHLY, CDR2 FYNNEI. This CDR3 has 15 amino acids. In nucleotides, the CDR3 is TGTGCCAGCAGAGTGACAGGGGGCGCGGGACAGCCCCAGCATTTT. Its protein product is CASRVTGGAGQPQHF. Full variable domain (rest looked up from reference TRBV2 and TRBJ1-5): EPEVTQTPSHQVTQMGQEVILRCVPISNHLYFYWYRQILGQKVEFLVSFYNNEISEKSEIFDDQFSVERPDGSNFTLKIRSTKLEDSAMYFCASRVTGGAGQPQHFGDGTRLSIL.

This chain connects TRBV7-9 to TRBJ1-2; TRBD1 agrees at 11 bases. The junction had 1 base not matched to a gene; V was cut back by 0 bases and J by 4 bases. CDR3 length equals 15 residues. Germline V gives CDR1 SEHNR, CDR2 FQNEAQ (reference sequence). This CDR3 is CASSLADRGLYGYTF. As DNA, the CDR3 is TGTGCCAGCAGCTTAGCGGACAGGGGGCTCTATGGCTACACCTTC.

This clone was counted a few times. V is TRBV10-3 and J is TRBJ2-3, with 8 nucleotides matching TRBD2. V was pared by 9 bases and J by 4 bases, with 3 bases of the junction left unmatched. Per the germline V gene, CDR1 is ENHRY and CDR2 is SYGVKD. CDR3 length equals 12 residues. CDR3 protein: CAMGLEADTQYF. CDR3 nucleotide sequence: TGTGCCATGGGACTAGAAGCAGATACGCAGTATTTT.

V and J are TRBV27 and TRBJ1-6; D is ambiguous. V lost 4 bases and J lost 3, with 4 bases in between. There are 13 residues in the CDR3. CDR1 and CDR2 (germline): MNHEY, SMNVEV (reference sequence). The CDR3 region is CASSSLYNSPLHF. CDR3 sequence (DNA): TGTGCCAGCAGTTCCCTCTATAATTCACCCCTCCACTTT.

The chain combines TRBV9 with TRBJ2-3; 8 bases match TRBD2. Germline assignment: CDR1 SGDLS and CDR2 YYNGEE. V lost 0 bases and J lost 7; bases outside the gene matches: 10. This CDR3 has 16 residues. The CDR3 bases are TGTGCCAGCAGCGTAGGTTCCCGCGGGAGGCAATATACGCAGTATTTT. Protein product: CASSVGSRGRQYTQYF.

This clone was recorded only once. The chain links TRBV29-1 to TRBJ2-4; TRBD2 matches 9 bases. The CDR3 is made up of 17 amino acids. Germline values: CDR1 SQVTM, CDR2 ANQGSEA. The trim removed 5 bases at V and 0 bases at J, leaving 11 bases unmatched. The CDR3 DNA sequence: TGCAGCGTTTCGACTAGCGGAGATGGAGTAGCCAAAAACATTCAGTACTTC. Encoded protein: CSVSTSGDGVAKNIQYF.

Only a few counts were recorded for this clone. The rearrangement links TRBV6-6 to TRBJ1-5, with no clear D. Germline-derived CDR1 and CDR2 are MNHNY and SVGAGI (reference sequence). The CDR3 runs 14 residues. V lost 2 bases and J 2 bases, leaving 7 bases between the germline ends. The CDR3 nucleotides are TGTGCCAGCAGTTACGGCGGAGGCAATCAGCCCCAGCATTTT. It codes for CASSYGGGNQPQHF.

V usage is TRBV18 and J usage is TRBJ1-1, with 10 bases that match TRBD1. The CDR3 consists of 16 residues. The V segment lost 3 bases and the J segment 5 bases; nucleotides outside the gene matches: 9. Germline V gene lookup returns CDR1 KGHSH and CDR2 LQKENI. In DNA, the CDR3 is TGTGCCAGCTCACCCGATTGGACAGGGGGAGGAACTGAAGCTTTCTTT. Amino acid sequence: CASSPDWTGGGTEAFF.

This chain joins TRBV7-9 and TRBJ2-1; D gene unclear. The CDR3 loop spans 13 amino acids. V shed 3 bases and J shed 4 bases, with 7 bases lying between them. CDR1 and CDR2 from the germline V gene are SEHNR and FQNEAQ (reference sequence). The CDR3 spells CASSFSPYNEQFF. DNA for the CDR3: TGTGCCAGCAGCTTTTCCCCTTACAATGAGCAGTTCTTC.

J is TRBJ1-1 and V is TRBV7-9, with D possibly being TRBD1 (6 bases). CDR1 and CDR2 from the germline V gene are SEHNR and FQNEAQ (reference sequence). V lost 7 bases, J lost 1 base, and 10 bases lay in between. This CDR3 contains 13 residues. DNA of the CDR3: TGTGCCAGCACCCGGACAGCGAACACTGAAGCTTTCTTT. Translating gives CASTRTANTEAFF.